This T cell receptor (beta chain) emerged from a study of post-analysis software for immune sequencing data. Study at large: The disease courses covered relapsing-remitting, secondary progressive and progressive-relapsing multiple sclerosis.

The CDR3 covers 14 residues. Germline V CDR1 and CDR2: SGHRS, YFSETQ. V lost 4 bases, J lost 1 base, and 11 bases lay in between. Unique molecular identifiers were built into the TCR beta cDNA libraries. Each batch of roughly 0.95 to 10 million T cells produced 450,000 to 500,000 cDNA molecules. A single record per CDR3 protein comes from TCRdb applying MiXCR to the PCR reads. The sample carries almost 700,000 distinct CDR3 sequences, roughly three fifths recorded once. Overall study findings and caveats: Roughly 5 TRBV segments (TRBV5-6, TRBV5-1 and TRBV20-1 among them) occurred more frequently in patients than in controls.

This clonotype came up a few times. Antigen specificity is unknown. Sequencing was performed on blood. The V gene is TRBV5-1, the J gene TRBJ1-1; maybe TRBD1 (5 bases). This TCR came from a girl aged 2 to 9 with multiple sclerosis. CDR3 residues: CASSRDVTNTEAFF. The CDR3 bases are TGCGCCAGCAGCAGGGACGTTACGAACACTGAAGCTTTCTTT. The whole variable domain, filled in from reference TRBV5-1 and TRBJ1-1, reads KAGVTQTPRYLIKTRGQQVTLSCSPISGHRSVSWYQQTPGQGLQFLFEYFSETQRNKGNFPGRFSGRQFSNSRSEMNVSTLELGDSALYLCASSRDVTNTEAFFGQGTRLTVV.